The 15 T cell receptor beta chains below all came from one sample that was sequenced in a study of blood T cell repertoires in COVID-19. Some clones are missing from TCRdb's copy, which holds only in-frame ones; the method was immunoSEQ multiplex PCR. There are about 420,000 clones in the sample; roughly 89% occur only once, and around 0.92% lies in the top ten. The sample taken for sequencing was peripheral blood. These receptors were taken from a man between 18 and 35 years old with COVID-19, enrolled during active disease.

The gene calls are TRBV7-9 and TRBJ2-1, with 15 bases identical to TRBD2. The germline V gene encodes CDR1 SEHNR and CDR2 FQNEAQ (reference sequence). This CDR3 spans 16 amino acids. V dropped 5 bases and J dropped 8; count of bases not matched to a gene: 7. The CDR3 DNA sequence: TGTGCCAGCAGCCCCGGACTAGCGGGAGGGCTCGATGAGCAGTTCTTC. It yields the protein CASSPGLAGGLDEQFF.

The chain recombines TRBV4-2 with TRBJ1-5; TRBD1 matches 9 bases. This CDR3 is 16 amino acids long. The V gene's germline CDR1 is LGHNA and CDR2 YNFKEQ. After removal of 1 base from V and 1 base from J, the junction contained 2 bases not matched to a gene. CDR3 sequence (DNA): TGTGCCAGCAGCCAAGGGACAGGGGAAAGCAATCAGCCCCAGCATTTT. Protein: CASSQGTGESNQPQHF.

For the CDR3, the DNA is TGTGCCAGCGGTGCCGAGGAGGGTGCGGAGACCCAGTACTTC. It translates to CASGAEEGAETQYF. V and J are TRBV18 and TRBJ2-5; D may be TRBD2 (6 bases). Per germline, CDR1 KGHSH and CDR2 LQKENI. V was shortened by 8 bases and J by 5 bases, with 18 bases between the two germline ends. CDR3 length equals 14 residues.

J is TRBJ2-2 and V is TRBV19; TRBD2 agrees at 14 bases. In germline, CDR1 is LNHDA, CDR2 SQIVND (reference sequence). Unmatched junction bases numbered 4, after V lost 6 bases and J lost 4 bases. This CDR3 is built from 16 residues. The CDR3 here is CASRGGLAGGTGELFF. CDR3 DNA: TGTGCCAGTAGAGGCGGACTAGCGGGAGGCACCGGGGAGCTGTTTTTT.

The V and J genes are TRBV6-4 and TRBJ1-4; 9 positions agree with TRBD1. J lost 4 bases, V lost 8 bases, and 8 bases had no gene match. Germline V CDR1 and CDR2: MRHNA, SNTAGT. This CDR3 contains 15 residues. CDR3 sequence (DNA): TGTGCCAGCGGGGGACAGGGTATCGTTAATGAAAAACTGTTTTTT. Translating it yields CASGGQGIVNEKLFF.

This rearrangement joins TRBV7-8 to TRBJ2-3, with TRBD2 as a possible D gene (7 bases). The CDR3 has 15 residues. Germline V gene data show CDR1 as SGHVS and CDR2 as FQNEAQ. V was pared by 3 bases and J by 3 bases, with 13 bases between. For the CDR3, the DNA is TGTGCCAGCAGCTTTGGGGGGGCCGGTACAGATACGCAGTATTTT. Amino acid sequence: CASSFGGAGTDTQYF. Drawing the rest from reference TRBV7-8 and TRBJ2-3, the complete variable domain is GAGVSQSPRYKVAKRGQDVALRCDPISGHVSLFWYQQALGQGPEFLTYFQNEAQLDKSGLPSDRFFAERPEGSVSTLKIQRTQQEDSAVYLCASSFGGAGTDTQYFGPGTRLTVL.

The chain uses TRBV12-3 or TRBV12-4 and TRBJ2-3; D is perhaps TRBD2 (6 bases). Trimming pared 5 bases from V and 4 bases from J, leaving 10 bases between. The CDR3 is 13 residues long. As DNA, the CDR3 is TGTGCCAGCAGTGGCGGGGCCCCAGATACGCAGTATTTT. It encodes CASSGGAPDTQYF.

The J gene is TRBJ1-3, the V gene TRBV6-6; maybe TRBD1 (5 bases). The CDR3 extends over 12 amino acids. Germline loops: CDR1 MNHNY, CDR2 SVGAGI (reference sequence). V shed 7 bases and J shed 15 bases, with 19 bases lying between them. This CDR3 is CASNERGSVQYF. Written as DNA, the CDR3 is TGTGCCAGCAACGAAAGGGGCAGCGTTCAATATTTT.

The chain couples TRBV2 to TRBJ1-3; D call uncertain. Germline V gives CDR1 SNHLY, CDR2 FYNNEI. The CDR3 spans 13 residues. Trimming removed 4 bases at V and 12 bases at J, with 16 bases between. DNA of the CDR3: TGTGCCAGCAGTGCTAGCCCCAGTGACGACATATATTTT. Amino acids: CASSASPSDDIYF.

A single count supports this clone. The gene calls are TRBV7-9 and TRBJ2-1, with TRBD1 identical over 9 bases. The CDR3 covers 14 residues. Germline CDR1 SEHNR, CDR2 FQNEAQ (reference sequence). J lost 9 bases, V lost 5 bases, and 8 bases had no gene match. The CDR3 spells CASSHTGGYPEQFF. Here the CDR3 DNA reads TGTGCCAGCAGCCACACAGGGGGCTACCCTGAGCAGTTCTTC. The variable domain in full, completed from reference TRBV7-9 and TRBJ2-1, reads DTGVSQNPRHKITKRGQNVTFRCDPISEHNRLYWYRQTLGQGPEFLTYFQNEAQLEKSRLLSDRFSAERPKGSFSTLEIQRTEQGDSAMYLCASSHTGGYPEQFFGPGTRLTVL.

The J gene is TRBJ2-3, the V gene TRBV11-1; D is undetermined. This CDR3 spans 15 amino acids. Germline CDR1 reads SGHAT; CDR2 reads FQDESV (reference sequence). V lost 2 bases and J lost 5, with 14 bases in between. Here the CDR3 DNA reads TGTGCCAGCAGCTTAAGTCCCCCGTCAGTAGATACGCAGTATTTT. As protein: CASSLSPPSVDTQYF.

V usage is TRBV9 and J usage is TRBJ1-1; D is possibly TRBD1 (6 bases). The V and J ends lost 0 bases and 4 bases respectively, with 13 bases between them. CDR3 size: 15 residues. Germline loops: CDR1 SGDLS, CDR2 YYNGEE. The CDR3 loop is CASSVAGTKGTEAFF. The CDR3 DNA follows: TGTGCCAGCAGCGTAGCGGGGACAAAAGGCACTGAAGCTTTCTTT.

This chain joins TRBV3-1 (or the pseudogene TRBV3-2) and TRBJ2-5; D is uncertain. The CDR3 loop spans 11 amino acids. V lost 4 bases, J lost 2 bases, and 2 bases lay in between. CDR1 is LGHDT, CDR2 YNNKEL, per germline (reference sequence). CDR3 in DNA: TGTGCCAGCAGCCCTCAAGAGACCCAGTACTTC. Translation gives CASSPQETQYF.

The rearrangement uses TRBV11-2 and TRBJ2-1; 9 bases are shared with TRBD2. The CDR3 sequence is 17 residues long. The germline CDR1 and CDR2 sequences are SGHAT and FQNNGV. V lost 5 bases and J lost 7; bases outside the gene matches: 15. The CDR3 is CASSPRASGKSVNEQFF. CDR3 coding DNA: TGTGCCAGCAGCCCGAGGGCTAGCGGGAAATCGGTGAATGAGCAGTTCTTC.

The chain uses TRBV27 and TRBJ2-2, with TRBD1 matching 9 bases. Germline V gene lookup returns CDR1 MNHEY and CDR2 SMNVEV (reference sequence). This CDR3 comprises 16 residues. J was trimmed by 3 bases and V by 5 bases; bases with no gene match: 7. CDR3: CASSLRQGVYTGELFF. The DNA for the CDR3 is TGTGCCAGCAGTCTTAGACAGGGGGTGTACACCGGGGAGCTGTTTTTT.